These 15 T cell receptor beta chains came from one sample sequenced in a study of OX40 agonist ivuxolimab in advanced cancers. Profiling relied on immunoSEQ multiplex PCR, and the TCRdb table lists in-frame clones only, not all of them. The data contain 60,000 to 80,000 clones, about 79% of them seen just once; the ten biggest clones take up about 1.1%. Sequencing was performed on CD4+ or CD8+ T cells sorted from blood, taken in a trial of the OX40 agonist ivuxolimab. The receptors derive from an adult with an advanced solid tumor such as melanoma, head and neck, liver or kidney cancer.

The chain links TRBV19 to TRBJ1-2; 7 nucleotides align to TRBD1. The CDR3 is made up of 13 amino acids. Trimming at V came to 5 bases and at J to 6 bases, leaving 6 bases not matched to a gene. The germline V gene encodes CDR1 LNHDA and CDR2 SQIVND (reference sequence). CDR3 loop: CASSLDRKNGYTF. CDR3 bases: TGTGCCAGTAGTTTGGACAGGAAGAATGGCTACACCTTC.

This rearrangement joins TRBV4-3 to TRBJ1-6; TRBD1 aligns across 7 bases. Germline V lookup: CDR1 LGHNA, CDR2 YSLEER. The CDR3 loop spans 16 amino acids. Germline trimming cut 4 bases from V and 7 bases from J; bases unmatched to any gene: 10. CDR3 sequence (DNA): TGCGCCAGCAGCCCCGGACCCGACAGGGCGAATTCACCCCTCCACTTT. Amino acids: CASSPGPDRANSPLHF.

This clone was seen once. This chain joins TRBV9 and TRBJ1-1; 9 nucleotides agree with TRBD1. Trimming cost V 3 bases and J 11 bases; bases outside gene matches: 11. The CDR3 covers 14 residues. From germline, CDR1 is SGDLS and CDR2 YYNGEE. CDR3 in DNA: TGTGCCAGCAGCGCGGGACAGGGACTGCTCACTGCTTTCTTT. It yields the protein CASSAGQGLLTAFF.

This chain joins TRBV9 and TRBJ2-1; 13 bases are a match to TRBD2. J was trimmed by 4 bases and V by 3 bases; bases with no gene match: 7. The CDR3 has 17 residues. Germline CDR1 is SGDLS and CDR2 is YYNGEE. The CDR3 DNA reads TGTGCCAGCAGCGCTCGACTAGCGGGGGGAAGTTACAATGAGCAGTTCTTC. Amino acids: CASSARLAGGSYNEQFF.

This sequence joins TRBV6-5 and TRBJ1-1; D possibly corresponds to TRBD1 (6 bases). The CDR3 covers 15 residues. The V gene's germline CDR1 is MNHEY and CDR2 SVGAGI. Trimming took off 6 bases at V and 5 bases at J, with 19 bases between the two ends. CDR3: CASSLTGIGGTEAFF. As DNA, the CDR3 is TGTGCCAGCAGCTTGACAGGAATCGGTGGGACTGAAGCTTTCTTT.

The chain carries TRBV20-1 and TRBJ2-7; the D is unclear. The CDR3 has 11 residues. V lost 4 bases and J 3 bases, leaving 7 bases between the germline ends. Looked up from germline, CDR1 is DFQATT and CDR2 is SNEGSKA (reference sequence). CDR3 DNA sequence: TGCAGTGCTAAATGGGTCTACGAGCAGTACTTC. It specifies CSAKWVYEQYF.

The rearrangement links TRBV5-1 to TRBJ1-1; D might be TRBD1 (5 bases). Germline V gene data show CDR1 as SGHRS and CDR2 as YFSETQ. Trimming removed 0 bases at V and 1 base at J, with 10 bases between. This CDR3 has 15 amino acids. The CDR3 DNA follows: TGCGCCAGCAGCTTGGGGACGGGGGAGAACACTGAAGCTTTCTTT. Its protein product is CASSLGTGENTEAFF. Full variable domain (outside the CDR3, taken from reference TRBV5-1 and TRBJ1-1): KAGVTQTPRYLIKTRGQQVTLSCSPISGHRSVSWYQQTPGQGLQFLFEYFSETQRNKGNFPGRFSGRQFSNSRSEMNVSTLELGDSALYLCASSLGTGENTEAFFGQGTRLTVV.

This rearrangement joins TRBV5-8 to TRBJ2-7; D is uncertain. CDR1 is SGHTS and CDR2 is YDEGEE in the germline V gene. Trimming pared 4 bases from V and 2 bases from J, leaving 16 bases between. This CDR3 region has 15 residues. CDR3 DNA: TGTGCCAGCAGCCAACGGACCCGACGGACCTACGAGCAGTACTTC. It translates to CASSQRTRRTYEQYF.

The V call is TRBV6-5, the J call TRBJ2-2, with D unclear. The CDR3 length is 15 residues. Trimming cost V 10 bases and J 3 bases, with 18 bases left between them. Per the germline V gene, CDR1 is MNHEY and CDR2 is SVGAGI. In nucleotides, the CDR3 is TGTGCCACCATTGACCCCTCCGCGGACACCGGGGAGCTGTTTTTT. Protein sequence: CATIDPSADTGELFF.

This clone was detected once. This sequence joins TRBV29-1 and TRBJ1-1; 7 nucleotides match TRBD1. The ends lost 5 bases at V and 0 bases at J; junction bases unmatched: 6. The CDR3 runs to 14 residues. From germline, CDR1 is SQVTM and CDR2 ANQGSEA. CDR3 nucleotides: TGCAGCGTTTCCAGGGACAGCATGAACACTGAAGCTTTCTTT. This translates into CSVSRDSMNTEAFF.

The rearrangement joins TRBV6-6 to TRBJ1-1; 10 bases fit TRBD1. The J segment lost 7 bases and the V segment lost 5 bases, leaving 10 bases of the junction unmatched. Germline lookup yields CDR1 MNHNY and CDR2 SVGAGI (reference sequence). The CDR3 runs to 15 residues. The CDR3 bases are TGTGCCAGCAGTCCGGGACAGGGGACACGAGGTGAAGCTTTCTTT. It translates to CASSPGQGTRGEAFF.

In this sample, this clone turned up a few times. The rearrangement links TRBV15 to TRBJ1-2; D not certain. The V and J ends lost 0 bases and 4 bases respectively, with 9 bases between them. The CDR3 extends over 14 amino acids. Germline CDR1 and CDR2: LNHNV and YYDKDF (reference sequence). The CDR3 region has the DNA TGTGCCACCAGCAGAGATAACCCGAGCTATGGCTACACCTTC. Its translation is CATSRDNPSYGYTF.

The chain has TRBV19 and TRBJ1-2, with D uncertain. V lost 0 bases, J lost 4 bases, and 6 bases lay in between. The CDR3 is 13 residues long. Germline V lookup: CDR1 LNHDA, CDR2 SQIVND (reference sequence). CDR3 loop: CASSIDSAYGYTF. CDR3 DNA sequence: TGTGCCAGTAGTATAGACTCGGCCTATGGCTACACCTTC.

About this clone: Other nucleotide sequences in the sample specify the same CDR3. J is TRBJ2-1 and V is TRBV7-2; 7 bases line up with TRBD1. The CDR3 length is 15 residues. V lost 1 base, J lost 3 bases, and 3 bases stayed unmatched. Germline V gene lookup returns CDR1 SGHTA and CDR2 FQGNSA. The CDR3 DNA follows: TGTGCCAGCAGCTTAGACGGGACAGACTACAATGAGCAGTTCTTC. Translation gives CASSLDGTDYNEQFF.

V is TRBV20-1 and J is TRBJ1-1; no reliable D call. The CDR3 runs to 11 residues. Trimming stripped 6 bases from V and 0 bases from J, with 5 bases between. CDR1 is DFQATT, CDR2 SNEGSKA, per germline (reference sequence). CDR3 in DNA: TGCAGTGCACAGTTGAACACTGAAGCTTTCTTT. Protein sequence: CSAQLNTEAFF.